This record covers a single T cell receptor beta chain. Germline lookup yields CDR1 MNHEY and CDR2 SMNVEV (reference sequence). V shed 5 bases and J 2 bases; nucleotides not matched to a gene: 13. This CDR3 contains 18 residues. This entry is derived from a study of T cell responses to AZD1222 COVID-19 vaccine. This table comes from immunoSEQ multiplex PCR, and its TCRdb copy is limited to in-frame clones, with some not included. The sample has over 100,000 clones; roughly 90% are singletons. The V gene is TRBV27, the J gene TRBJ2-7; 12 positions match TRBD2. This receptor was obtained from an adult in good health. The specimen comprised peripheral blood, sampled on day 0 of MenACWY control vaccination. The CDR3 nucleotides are TGTGCCAGCAGTCCGGGACTAGCGGGCCGACTAGTCCCCTACGAGCAGTACTTC. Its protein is CASSPGLAGRLVPYEQYF.